The 4 T cell receptor beta chains given below trace back to one sample, sequenced in a study of monozygotic twins with inflammatory bowel disease. TCRdb processed the 5' RACE reads again and assigns one entry to each CDR3 protein, with no DNA. The record lists fewer than 350,000 distinct CDR3 sequences, of which the ten most abundant hold 2% to 2.5%. Sequenced material: blood. The receptors were gathered from a human donor with ulcerative colitis or Crohn's disease, or a healthy co-twin of an affected twin (not recorded which).

This chain connects TRBV6-5 to TRBJ2-3; TCRdb proposes TRBD2, but this gene call is untestable without DNA. The CDR3 is 13 residues long. Germline V gene lookup returns CDR1 MNHEY and CDR2 SVGAGI. CDR3 loop: CASSYSAGGRQYF.

The chain combines TRBV10-2 with TRBJ1-1. CDR1 and CDR2 (germline): WSHSY, SAAADI. The CDR3 covers 15 residues. The CDR3: CATIDRGGPLAEAFF.

The gene calls are TRBV14 and TRBJ2-3. This CDR3 region has 13 residues. CDR1 SGHDN and CDR2 FVKESK come from the germline V gene. CDR3 region: CASSQDWRTTQYF.

CDR3: CASRVGPNYGYTF. The chain links TRBV5-1 to TRBJ1-2. Germline assignment: CDR1 SGHRS and CDR2 YFSETQ. The length of the CDR3 is 13 residues.